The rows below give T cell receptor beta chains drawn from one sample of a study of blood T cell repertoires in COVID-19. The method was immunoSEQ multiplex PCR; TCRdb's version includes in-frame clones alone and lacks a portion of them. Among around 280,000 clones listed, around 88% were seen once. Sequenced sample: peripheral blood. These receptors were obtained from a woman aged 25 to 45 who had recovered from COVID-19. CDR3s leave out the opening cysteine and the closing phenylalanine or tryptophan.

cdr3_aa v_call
ASSSTRGQGRGEAF TRBV28
ASSPRGGGDNSPLH TRBV5-4
ASSPQGGLNTEAF TRBV18
ASSLPSDEQY TRBV5-1
AISAADIGLAGGEQY TRBV10-3
ASSLNRAGNTIY TRBV7-2
ASSPSPYEQY TRBV7-8
ASSIGEQRPYYGYT TRBV19
ASYYLDAYEQY TRBV5-6
AWSRGRNTEAF TRBV30
ASRYRQDSNQPQH TRBV6-5
ASRSGTSGYEQY TRBV28
ARDLGTDTQY TRBV5-4
ASSPGSYEQY TRBV5-4
ASSQFKNTEAF TRBV4-2
ASSPSSGRAADTQY TRBV9
ASSQDATGSYEQY TRBV4-3
ASRQASSSPLH TRBV28
ASSPDRSYGYT TRBV10-1
SVEELTWTSGDSSYEQY TRBV29-1
ASIATCNQPQH TRBV6-5
ASSLEVQNTEAF TRBV5-4
ASSTINTGELF TRBV11-2
ASSAGLAGFTDTQY TRBV5-1
ASSQAGRGNTEAF TRBV3-1/TRBV3-2
ASSPSPGGAIPLTGELF TRBV5-5
ASSLAAATNYGYT TRBV5-1
ASSLESRDRPEAF TRBV11-2
ASSPGLTGELF TRBV5-4
ASSTSRGLAGRNTGELF TRBV6-2/TRBV6-3
ASSFGGNQPQH TRBV12-3/TRBV12-4
ASSDGGVAF TRBV2
ASSEGLRLGVDEQF TRBV7-2
ASSLSVDEQY TRBV5-1
ASSPLSGGGYYEQY TRBV7-8
TSSQDFPARFYNEQF TRBV1
ASSLDGGTGQTGELF TRBV5-4
ASSIGTDYEQY TRBV19
ASPLWGEPSYEQY TRBV5-8
ASSLTGSGRAGETQY TRBV7-3
ASSPRFGWGTNTGELF TRBV14
ASSQVELATVDEQF TRBV4-1
ASSFFGDNEQF TRBV6-5
ASSQDRAAGRWYGYT TRBV3-1/TRBV3-2
ASSLYPRDGELF TRBV7-3
ASRWGQGVSTQY TRBV5-1
ASSSPDGYT TRBV28
ASSPGTGIHEQY TRBV18
ASSLGTSGGAMDTQY TRBV5-1
ASSSYRTGAYEQY TRBV19
ASSLAGQFYEQY TRBV7-3
ASSDSTNSGANVLT TRBV6-4
ASRPTGEYSNQPQH TRBV27
ASRSTGGPGNEQF TRBV5-1
ASATDRGDIQY TRBV2
ASSDGGAYNEQF TRBV6-4
ASSYISGRANEQY TRBV6-2/TRBV6-3